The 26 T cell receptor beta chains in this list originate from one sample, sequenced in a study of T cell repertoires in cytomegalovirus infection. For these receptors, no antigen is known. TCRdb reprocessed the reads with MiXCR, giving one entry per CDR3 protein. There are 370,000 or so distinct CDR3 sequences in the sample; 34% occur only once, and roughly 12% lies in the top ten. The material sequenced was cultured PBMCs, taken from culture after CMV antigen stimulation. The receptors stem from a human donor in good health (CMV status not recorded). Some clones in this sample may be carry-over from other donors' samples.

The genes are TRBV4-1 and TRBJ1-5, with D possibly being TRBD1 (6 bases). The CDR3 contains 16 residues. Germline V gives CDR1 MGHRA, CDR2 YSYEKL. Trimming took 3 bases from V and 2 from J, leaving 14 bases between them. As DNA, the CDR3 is TGCGCCAGCAGCCACGAACGGGGGCGCGGCAATCAGCCCCAGCATTTT. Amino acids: CASSHERGRGNQPQHF.

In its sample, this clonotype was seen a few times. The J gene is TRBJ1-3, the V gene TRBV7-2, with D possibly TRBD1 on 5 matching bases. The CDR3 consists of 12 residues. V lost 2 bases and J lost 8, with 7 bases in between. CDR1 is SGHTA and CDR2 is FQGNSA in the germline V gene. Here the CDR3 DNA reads TGTGCCAGCAGCTTACGGGGGGACACCATATATTTT. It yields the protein CASSLRGDTIYF.

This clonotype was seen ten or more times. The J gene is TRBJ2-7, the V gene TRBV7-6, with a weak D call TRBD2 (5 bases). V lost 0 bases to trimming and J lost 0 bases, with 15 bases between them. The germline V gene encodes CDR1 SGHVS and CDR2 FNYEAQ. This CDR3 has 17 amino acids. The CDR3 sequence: CASSLAALAESSYEQYF. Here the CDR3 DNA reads TGTGCCAGCAGCTTAGCTGCCCTAGCTGAGAGCTCCTACGAGCAGTACTTC.

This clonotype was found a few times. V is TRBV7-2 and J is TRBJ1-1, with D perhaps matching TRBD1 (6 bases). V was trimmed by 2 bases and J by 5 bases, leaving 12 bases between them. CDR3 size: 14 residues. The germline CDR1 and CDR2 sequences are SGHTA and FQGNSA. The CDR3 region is CASSLNRETTEAFF. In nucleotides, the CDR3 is TGTGCCAGCAGCTTAAACAGGGAAACAACTGAAGCTTTCTTT.

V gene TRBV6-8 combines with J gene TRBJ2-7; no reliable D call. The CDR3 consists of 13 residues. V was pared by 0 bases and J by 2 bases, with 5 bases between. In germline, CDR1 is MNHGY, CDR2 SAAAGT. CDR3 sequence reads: CASSYSRAYEQYV. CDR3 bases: TGTGCCAGCAGTTACTCTAGGGCCTACGAGCAGTACGTC.

This CDR3 reads CTEGLAIPNEQFF. The CDR3, as DNA: TGTACTGAAGGACTAGCCATCCCCAATGAGCAGTTCTTC. The chain combines TRBV5-3 with TRBJ2-1; 8 nucleotides line up with TRBD2. TRBV5-3 carries the ORF label, with uncertain function. The CDR3 extends over 13 amino acids.

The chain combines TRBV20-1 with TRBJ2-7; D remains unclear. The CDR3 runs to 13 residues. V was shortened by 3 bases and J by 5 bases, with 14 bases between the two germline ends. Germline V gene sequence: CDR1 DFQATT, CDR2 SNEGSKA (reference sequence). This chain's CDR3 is CSARSRVDDEQYV. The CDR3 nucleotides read TGCAGTGCTAGGTCTAGGGTTGATGACGAGCAGTACGTC.

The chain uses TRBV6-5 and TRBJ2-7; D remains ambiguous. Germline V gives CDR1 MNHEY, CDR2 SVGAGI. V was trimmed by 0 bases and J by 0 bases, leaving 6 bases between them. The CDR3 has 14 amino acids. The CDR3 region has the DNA TGTGCCAGCAGTTACTCGCGGAGCTCCTACGAGCAGTACTTC. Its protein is CASSYSRSSYEQYF.

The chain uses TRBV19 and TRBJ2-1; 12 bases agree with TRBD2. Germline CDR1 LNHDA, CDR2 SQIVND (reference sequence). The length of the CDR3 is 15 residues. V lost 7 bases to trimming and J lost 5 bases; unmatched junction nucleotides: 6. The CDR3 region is CASTPGLAGNNEQFF. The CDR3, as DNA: TGTGCCAGTACCCCCGGACTAGCGGGAAACAATGAGCAGTTCTTC.

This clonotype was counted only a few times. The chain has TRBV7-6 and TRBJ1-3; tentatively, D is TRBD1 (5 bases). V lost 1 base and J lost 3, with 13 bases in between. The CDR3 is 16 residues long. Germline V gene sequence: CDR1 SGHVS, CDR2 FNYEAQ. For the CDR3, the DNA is TGTGCCAGCAGCTTAGAACCGGGGCTTGGTGGAAACACCATATATTTT. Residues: CASSLEPGLGGNTIYF.

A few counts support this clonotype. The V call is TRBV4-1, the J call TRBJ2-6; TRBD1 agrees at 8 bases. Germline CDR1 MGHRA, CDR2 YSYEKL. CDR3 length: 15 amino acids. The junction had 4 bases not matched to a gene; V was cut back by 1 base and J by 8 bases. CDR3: CASSQGQGWTNVLTF. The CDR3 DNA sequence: TGCGCCAGCAGCCAAGGACAGGGGTGGACCAACGTCCTGACTTTC.

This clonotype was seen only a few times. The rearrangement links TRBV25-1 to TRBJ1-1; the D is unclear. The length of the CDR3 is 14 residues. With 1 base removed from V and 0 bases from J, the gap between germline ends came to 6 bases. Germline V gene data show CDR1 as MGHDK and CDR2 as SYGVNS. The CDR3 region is CASSELGMNTEAFF. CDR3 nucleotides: TGTGCCAGCAGTGAATTGGGGATGAACACTGAAGCTTTCTTT.

CDR3 sequence (DNA): TGTGCCAGCAGCCAAGATCCCCACTCTCTAGGAATACAAGAGACCCAGTACTTC. Amino acid sequence: CASSQDPHSLGIQETQYF. The rearrangement joins TRBV4-2 to TRBJ2-5; no firm D call. The CDR3 totals 18 residues. Germline loops: CDR1 LGHNA, CDR2 YNFKEQ. Deletions cut 0 bases from V and 2 bases from J, with 19 bases between.

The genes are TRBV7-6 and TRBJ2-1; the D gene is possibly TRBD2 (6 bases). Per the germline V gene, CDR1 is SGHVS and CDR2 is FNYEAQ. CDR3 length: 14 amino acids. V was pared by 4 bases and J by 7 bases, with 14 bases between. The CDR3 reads CASSSGTFENEQFF. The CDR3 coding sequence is TGTGCCAGCAGCTCCGGGACTTTCGAGAATGAGCAGTTCTTC. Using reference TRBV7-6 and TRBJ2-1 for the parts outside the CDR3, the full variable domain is GAGVSQSPRYKVTKRGQDVALRCDPISGHVSLYWYRQALGQGPEFLTYFNYEAQQDKSGLPNDRFSAERPEGSISTLTIQRTEQRDSAMYRCASSSGTFENEQFFGPGTRLTVL.

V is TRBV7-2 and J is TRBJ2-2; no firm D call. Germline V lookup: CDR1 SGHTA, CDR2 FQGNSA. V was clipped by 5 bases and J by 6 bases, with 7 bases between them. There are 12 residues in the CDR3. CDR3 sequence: CASSVQAGELFF. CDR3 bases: TGTGCCAGCAGCGTACAAGCCGGGGAGCTGTTTTTT.

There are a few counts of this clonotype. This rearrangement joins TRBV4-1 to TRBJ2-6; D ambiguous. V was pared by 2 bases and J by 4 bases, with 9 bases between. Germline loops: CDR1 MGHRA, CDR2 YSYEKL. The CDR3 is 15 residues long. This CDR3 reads CASSQPHSGANVLTF. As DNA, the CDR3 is TGCGCCAGCAGCCAACCGCATTCGGGGGCCAACGTCCTGACTTTC.

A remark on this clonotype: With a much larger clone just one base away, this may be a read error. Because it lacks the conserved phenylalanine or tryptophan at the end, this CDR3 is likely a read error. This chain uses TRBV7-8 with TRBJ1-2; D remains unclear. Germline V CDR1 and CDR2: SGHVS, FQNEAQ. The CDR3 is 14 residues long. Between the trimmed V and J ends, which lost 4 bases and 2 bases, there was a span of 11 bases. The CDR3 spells CASSSREGNYGYTL. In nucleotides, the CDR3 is TGTGCCAGCAGCTCCCGAGAGGGAAACTATGGCTACACCCTC.

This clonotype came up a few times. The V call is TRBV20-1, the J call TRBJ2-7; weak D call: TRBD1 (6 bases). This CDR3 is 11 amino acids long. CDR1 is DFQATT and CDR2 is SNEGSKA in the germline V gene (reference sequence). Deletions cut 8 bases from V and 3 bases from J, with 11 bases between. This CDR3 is CSCTGNYEQYF. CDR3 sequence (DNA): TGCAGTTGCACAGGGAACTACGAGCAGTACTTC.

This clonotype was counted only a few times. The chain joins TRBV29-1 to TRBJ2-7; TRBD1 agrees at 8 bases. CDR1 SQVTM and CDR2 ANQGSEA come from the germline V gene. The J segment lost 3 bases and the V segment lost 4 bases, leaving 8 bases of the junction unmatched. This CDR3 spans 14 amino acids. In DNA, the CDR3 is TGCAGCGTTGGTCGACAGGGGAGATTCTACGAGCAGTACTTC. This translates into CSVGRQGRFYEQYF.

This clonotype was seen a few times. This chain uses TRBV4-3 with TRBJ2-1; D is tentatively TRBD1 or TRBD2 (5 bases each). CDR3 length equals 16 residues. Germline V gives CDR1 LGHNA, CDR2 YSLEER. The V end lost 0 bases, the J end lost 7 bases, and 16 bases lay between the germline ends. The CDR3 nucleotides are TGCGCCAGCAGCCAAGAAACACCGGGGCCGGAGAATGAGCAGTTCTTC. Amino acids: CASSQETPGPENEQFF.

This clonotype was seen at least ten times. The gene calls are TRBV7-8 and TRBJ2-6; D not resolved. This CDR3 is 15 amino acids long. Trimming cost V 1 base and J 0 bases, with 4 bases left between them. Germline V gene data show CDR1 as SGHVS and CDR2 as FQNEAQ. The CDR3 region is CASSLGSSGANVLTF. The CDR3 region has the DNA TGTGCCAGCAGCTTAGGGAGCTCTGGGGCCAACGTCCTGACTTTC.

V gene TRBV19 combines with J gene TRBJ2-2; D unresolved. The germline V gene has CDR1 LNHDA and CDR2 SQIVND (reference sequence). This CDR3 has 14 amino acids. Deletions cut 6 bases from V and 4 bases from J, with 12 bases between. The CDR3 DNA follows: TGTGCCAGTAGACCTGGACCGTTCACCGGGGAGCTGTTTTTT. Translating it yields CASRPGPFTGELFF. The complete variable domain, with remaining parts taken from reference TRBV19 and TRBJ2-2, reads DGGITQSPKYLFRKEGQNVTLSCEQNLNHDAMYWYRQDPGQGLRLIYYSQIVNDFQKGDIAEGYSVSREKKESFPLTVTSAQKNPTAFYLCASRPGPFTGELFFGEGSRLTVL.

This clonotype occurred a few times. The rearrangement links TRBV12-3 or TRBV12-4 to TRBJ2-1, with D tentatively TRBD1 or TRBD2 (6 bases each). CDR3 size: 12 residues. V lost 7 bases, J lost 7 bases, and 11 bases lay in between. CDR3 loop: CASTRRGNEQFF. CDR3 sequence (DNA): TGTGCCAGCACTAGGAGGGGGAATGAGCAGTTCTTC.

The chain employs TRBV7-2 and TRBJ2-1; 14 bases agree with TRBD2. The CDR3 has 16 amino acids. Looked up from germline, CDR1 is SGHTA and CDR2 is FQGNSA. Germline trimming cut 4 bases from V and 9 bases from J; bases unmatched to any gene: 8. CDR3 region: CASSSPGLAGAGEQFF. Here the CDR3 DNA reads TGTGCCAGCAGCTCTCCGGGACTAGCGGGAGCGGGTGAGCAGTTCTTC.

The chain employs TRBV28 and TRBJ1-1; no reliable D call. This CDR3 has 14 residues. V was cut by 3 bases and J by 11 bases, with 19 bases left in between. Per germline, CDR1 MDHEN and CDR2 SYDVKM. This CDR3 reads CASSLETTRSRAFF. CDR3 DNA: TGTGCCAGCAGTTTGGAGACAACTCGAAGCAGGGCTTTCTTT.

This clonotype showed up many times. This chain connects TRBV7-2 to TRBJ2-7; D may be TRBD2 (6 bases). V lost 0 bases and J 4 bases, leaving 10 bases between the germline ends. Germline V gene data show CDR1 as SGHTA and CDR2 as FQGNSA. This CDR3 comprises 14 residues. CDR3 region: CASSLATGLYEQYV. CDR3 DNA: TGTGCCAGCAGCTTAGCTACGGGACTGTACGAGCAGTACGTC.